The entry below describes one T cell receptor beta chain. As yet, its antigen is unknown. The data originate from a study of Tregs in tolerant kidney transplant recipients. Study outcomes and limitations: Biological reproducibility was not directly addressed in this study. Antigen-driven expansion was suggested because donor-specific Tregs expanded more than all Tregs in tolerant patients.

CDR1 is LNHDA and CDR2 is SQIVND in the germline V gene (reference sequence). The CDR3 has 14 residues. J lost 5 bases, V lost 4 bases, and 8 bases had no gene match. The protocol was immunoSEQ multiplex PCR, while the TCRdb copy is restricted to in-frame clones and leaves out a portion. The data show about 81,000 clones, 75% to 95% seen once. Recipients received nonmyeloablative bone marrow transplants from related graft donors, with transient mixed chimerism. Thawed PBMCs were FACS-sorted into unstimulated CD4+CD25+CD127- regulatory T cells, CD4+CD25- non-regulatory cells, CD4 and CD8 cells. The V call is TRBV19, the J call TRBJ2-7, with 7 bases lining up with TRBD1. The receptor comes from a human patient who received a combined kidney and bone marrow transplant. Some T cells may originate from the graft donor. Specimen: CD4+ T cells from blood (PBMCs), collected 24 months after the transplant. CDR3 coding DNA: TGTGCCAGTAGTACCGACAGGGCCATAAACGAGCAGTACTTC. Translated: CASSTDRAINEQYF.